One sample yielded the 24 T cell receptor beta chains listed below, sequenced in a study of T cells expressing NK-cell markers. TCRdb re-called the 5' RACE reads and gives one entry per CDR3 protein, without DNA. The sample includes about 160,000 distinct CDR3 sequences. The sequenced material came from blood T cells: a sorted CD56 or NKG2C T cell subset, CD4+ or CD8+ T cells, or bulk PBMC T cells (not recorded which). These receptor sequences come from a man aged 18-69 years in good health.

The CDR3 region is CASTSGDRNQPQHF. The rearrangement links TRBV7-6 to TRBJ1-5; TCRdb picks TRBD1, but there is no DNA to check that call. Per germline, CDR1 SGHVS and CDR2 FNYEAQ. The length of the CDR3 is 14 residues.

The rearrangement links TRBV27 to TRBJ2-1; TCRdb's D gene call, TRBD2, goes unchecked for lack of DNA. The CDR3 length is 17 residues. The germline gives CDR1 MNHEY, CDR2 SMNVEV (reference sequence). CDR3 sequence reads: CASSTLSSGGALDEQFF.

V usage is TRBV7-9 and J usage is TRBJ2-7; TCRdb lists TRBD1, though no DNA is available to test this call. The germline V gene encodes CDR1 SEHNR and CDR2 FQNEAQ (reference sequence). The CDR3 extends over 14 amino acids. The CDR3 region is CASSSDRGFYEQYF.

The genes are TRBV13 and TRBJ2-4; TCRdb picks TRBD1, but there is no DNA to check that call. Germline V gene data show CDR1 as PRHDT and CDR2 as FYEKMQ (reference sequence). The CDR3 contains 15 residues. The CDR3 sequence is CASSSSGGVRNIQYF.

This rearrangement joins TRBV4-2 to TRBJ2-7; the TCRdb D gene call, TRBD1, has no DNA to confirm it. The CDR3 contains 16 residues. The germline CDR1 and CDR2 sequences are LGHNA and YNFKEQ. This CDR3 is CASSQEPTGGWYEQYF.

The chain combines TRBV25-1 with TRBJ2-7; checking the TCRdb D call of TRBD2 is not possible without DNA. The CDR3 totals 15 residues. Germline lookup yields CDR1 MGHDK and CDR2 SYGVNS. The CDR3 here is CASSESPQGGHEQYF.

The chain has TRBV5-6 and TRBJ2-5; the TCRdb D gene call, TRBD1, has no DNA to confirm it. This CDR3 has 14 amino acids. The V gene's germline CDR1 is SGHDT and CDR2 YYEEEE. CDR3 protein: CASSHGTGQETQYF.

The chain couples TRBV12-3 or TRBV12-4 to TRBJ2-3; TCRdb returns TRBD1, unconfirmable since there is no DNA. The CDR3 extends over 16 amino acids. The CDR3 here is CASSHLYRPVTDTQYF.

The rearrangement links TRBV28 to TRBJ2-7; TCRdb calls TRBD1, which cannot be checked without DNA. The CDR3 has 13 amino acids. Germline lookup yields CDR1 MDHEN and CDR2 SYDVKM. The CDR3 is CASVTGNSYEQYF.

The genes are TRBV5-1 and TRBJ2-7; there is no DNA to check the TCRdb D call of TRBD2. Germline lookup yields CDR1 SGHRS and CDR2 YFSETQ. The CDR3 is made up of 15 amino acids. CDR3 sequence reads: CASRRTASLLDEQYF. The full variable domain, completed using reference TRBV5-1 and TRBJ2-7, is KAGVTQTPRYLIKTRGQQVTLSCSPISGHRSVSWYQQTPGQGLQFLFEYFSETQRNKGNFPGRFSGRQFSNSRSEMNVSTLELGDSALYLCASRRTASLLDEQYFGPGTRLTVT.

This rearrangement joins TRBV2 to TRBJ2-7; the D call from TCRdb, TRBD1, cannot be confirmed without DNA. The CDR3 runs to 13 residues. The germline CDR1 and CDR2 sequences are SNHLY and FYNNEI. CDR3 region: CASSVGREYEQYF.

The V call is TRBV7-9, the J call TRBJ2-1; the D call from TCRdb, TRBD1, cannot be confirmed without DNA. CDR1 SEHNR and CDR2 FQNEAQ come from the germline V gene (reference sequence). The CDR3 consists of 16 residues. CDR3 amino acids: CATVGSRGGLGNEQFF.

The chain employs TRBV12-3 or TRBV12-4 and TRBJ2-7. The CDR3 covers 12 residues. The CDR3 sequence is CASSPNGYEQYF.

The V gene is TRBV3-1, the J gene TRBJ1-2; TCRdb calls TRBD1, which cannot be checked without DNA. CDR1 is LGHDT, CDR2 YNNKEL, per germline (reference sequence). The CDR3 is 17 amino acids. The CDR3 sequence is CASSAPGQMQLGYGYTF.

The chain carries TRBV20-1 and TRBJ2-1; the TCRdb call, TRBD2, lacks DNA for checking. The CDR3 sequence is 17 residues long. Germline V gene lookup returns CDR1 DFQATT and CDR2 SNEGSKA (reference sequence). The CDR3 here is CSARDLSGTGSYNEQFF.

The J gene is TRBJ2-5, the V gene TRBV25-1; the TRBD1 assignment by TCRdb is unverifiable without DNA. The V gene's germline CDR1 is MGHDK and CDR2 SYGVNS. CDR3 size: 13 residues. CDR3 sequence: CASSGDRFETQYF.

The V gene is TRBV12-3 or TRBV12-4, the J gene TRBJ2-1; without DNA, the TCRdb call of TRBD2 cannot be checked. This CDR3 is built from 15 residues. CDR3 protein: CASSFGTSGDDEQFF.

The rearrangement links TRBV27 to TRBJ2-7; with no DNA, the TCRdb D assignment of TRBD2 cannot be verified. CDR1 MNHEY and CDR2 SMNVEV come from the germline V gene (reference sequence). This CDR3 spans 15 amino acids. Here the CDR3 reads CASSLSAIGIAEQYF.

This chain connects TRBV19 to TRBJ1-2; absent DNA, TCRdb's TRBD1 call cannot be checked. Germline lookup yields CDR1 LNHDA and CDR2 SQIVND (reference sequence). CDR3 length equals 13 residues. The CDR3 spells CASVPEGDDGYTF. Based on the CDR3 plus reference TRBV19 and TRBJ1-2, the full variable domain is DGGITQSPKYLFRKEGQNVTLSCEQNLNHDAMYWYRQDPGQGLRLIYYSQIVNDFQKGDIAEGYSVSREKKESFPLTVTSAQKNPTAFYLCASVPEGDDGYTFGSGTRLTVV.

The CDR3 protein is CATSGPRGPVYGYTF. The gene calls are TRBV15 and TRBJ1-2; with no DNA, the TCRdb D assignment of TRBD1 cannot be verified. Germline CDR1 reads LNHNV; CDR2 reads YYDKDF (reference sequence). CDR3 length equals 15 residues.

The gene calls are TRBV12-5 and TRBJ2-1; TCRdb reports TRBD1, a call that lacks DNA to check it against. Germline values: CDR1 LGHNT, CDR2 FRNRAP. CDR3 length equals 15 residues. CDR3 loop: CASGLPGGVENEQFF.

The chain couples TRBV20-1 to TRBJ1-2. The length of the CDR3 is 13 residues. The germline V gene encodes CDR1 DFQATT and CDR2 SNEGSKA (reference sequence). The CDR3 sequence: CSARGPITIGYTF.

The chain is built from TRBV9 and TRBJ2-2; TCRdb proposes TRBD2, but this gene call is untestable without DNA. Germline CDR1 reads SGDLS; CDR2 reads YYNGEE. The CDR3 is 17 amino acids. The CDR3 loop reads CASSANPSGVNTGELFF.

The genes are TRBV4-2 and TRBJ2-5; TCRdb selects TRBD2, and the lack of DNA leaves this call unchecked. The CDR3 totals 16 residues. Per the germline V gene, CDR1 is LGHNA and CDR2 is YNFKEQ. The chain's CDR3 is CASSQDGVGEGETQYF.